This TCR beta chain is drawn from a study of tissue T cells after allogeneic stem cell transplantation. Libraries were prepared by immunoSEQ multiplex PCR; TCRdb keeps only in-frame clonotypes and omits some of them. The table has a few thousand clones, approximately 40% seen once; the top ten hold about a quarter. The V end lost 4 bases, the J end lost 0 bases, and 11 bases lay between the germline ends. There are 15 residues in the CDR3. Germline-derived CDR1 and CDR2 are KGHPV and FQNQEV (reference sequence). In regard to this clone: Mouse germline and gene names are used. The sequence runs out 1 residue before the end of the CDR3; the remainder is reconstructed from the germline J gene.

The time point denotes: mouse harvest day 14 after allogeneic transplant. The graft held 10^6 splenic CD5+ T cells and 10^7 T-cell-depleted bone marrow cells. Mice had MHC-mismatched B6 into BALB/c GVHD, sampled day 7 or 14. This TCR was sampled from a female BALB/c mouse given C57BL/6 T cells with graft-versus-host disease after an allogeneic hematopoietic cell transplant. The sequenced material came from gut tissue. The chain links TRBV26 to TRBJ2-4; tentatively, D is TRBD1 (6 bases). CDR3 bases read: TGTGCCAGCAGTCCTCCGGGACACAGTCAAAACACCTTGTAC. Translating gives CASSPPGHSQNTLY. The full CDR3 sequence reads CASSPPGHSQNTLYF.